These T cell receptor beta chains were read from a single sample in a study of Ad26.COV2.S vaccination and SARS-CoV-2 variants. Data came from immunoSEQ multiplex PCR; TCRdb stores just in-frame clones and leaves some out. Of 300,000 to 400,000 clones listed, roughly 91% are singletons. The sequences come from peripheral blood, collected in a trial of Ad26.COV2.S vaccine versus placebo. The source of these receptors is a person between 18 and 60 years old who received the Ad26.COV2.S COVID-19 vaccine or a placebo. Both conserved end residues are part of each CDR3. Fields, in order: clone size, V gene, D gene, CDR3 protein. The D gene is left open where the match is weak. The size of a clone is reported for some rows only, either as once, few or many, or as a class for expanded clones.

abundance: -; v_gene: TRBV7-9; d_gene: TRBD2; CDR3aa: CASSSRLAGGVNEQFF
abundance: -; v_gene: TRBV7-2; d_gene: TRBD1; CDR3aa: CASSLGETGGIHEQYF
abundance: -; v_gene: TRBV28; d_gene: TRBD1; CDR3aa: CASSPNRGGWEKLFF
abundance: -; v_gene: TRBV3-1/TRBV3-2; d_gene: TRBD2; CDR3aa: CASSQGTSGSPYNEQFF
abundance: -; v_gene: TRBV5-1; d_gene: TRBD1; CDR3aa: CASSLTSPGTGKPEAFF
abundance: -; v_gene: TRBV11-3; d_gene: -; CDR3aa: CASSLVPTDEQFF
abundance: -; v_gene: TRBV28; d_gene: TRBD1; CDR3aa: CASRDRVINEQFF
abundance: -; v_gene: TRBV6-2/TRBV6-3; d_gene: -; CDR3aa: CASSRQETQYF
abundance: -; v_gene: TRBV7-8; d_gene: TRBD2; CDR3aa: CASSLTSGGRRAGELFF
abundance: -; v_gene: TRBV5-1; d_gene: -; CDR3aa: CASSGTNTGELFF
abundance: -; v_gene: TRBV2; d_gene: TRBD1; CDR3aa: CASSDTTGGRAEQYF
abundance: once; v_gene: TRBV6-5; d_gene: -; CDR3aa: CASSYTDNSPLHF
abundance: -; v_gene: TRBV3-1/TRBV3-2; d_gene: -; CDR3aa: CASSQEPAGELFF
abundance: -; v_gene: TRBV5-1; d_gene: TRBD2; CDR3aa: CASSSGRDTDTQYF
abundance: -; v_gene: TRBV7-2; d_gene: -; CDR3aa: CASSYRGTTNEKLFF
abundance: -; v_gene: TRBV7-2; d_gene: TRBD1; CDR3aa: CASSSDRGIYGYTF
abundance: once; v_gene: TRBV7-2; d_gene: -; CDR3aa: CASSSPGRSYEQYF
abundance: once; v_gene: TRBV12-3/TRBV12-4; d_gene: -; CDR3aa: CASSLGLVNEQFF
abundance: -; v_gene: TRBV5-8; d_gene: TRBD2; CDR3aa: CASSLWAGARDTQYF
abundance: -; v_gene: TRBV19; d_gene: -; CDR3aa: CASSQLRVDTQYF
abundance: -; v_gene: TRBV6-6; d_gene: -; CDR3aa: CASSYLGRDGFSEQFF
abundance: few; v_gene: TRBV6-7; d_gene: TRBD1; CDR3aa: CASRYGQGAPTDTQYF
abundance: -; v_gene: TRBV24-1; d_gene: -; CDR3aa: CATSDFSLETQYF
abundance: -; v_gene: TRBV6-4; d_gene: -; CDR3aa: CASRGINQPQHF
abundance: -; v_gene: TRBV30; d_gene: -; CDR3aa: CAWSRKTIQETQYF
abundance: many; v_gene: TRBV4-1; d_gene: -; CDR3aa: CASSQDAGAEVREQYF
abundance: -; v_gene: TRBV5-1; d_gene: -; CDR3aa: CASSLDQGYTEAFF
abundance: once; v_gene: TRBV6-5; d_gene: TRBD1; CDR3aa: CASSRGGPYNEQFF
abundance: -; v_gene: TRBV4-2; d_gene: -; CDR3aa: CASSQTADMNTEAFF
abundance: -; v_gene: TRBV6-7; d_gene: -; CDR3aa: CASGATGNQPQHF
abundance: -; v_gene: TRBV27; d_gene: -; CDR3aa: CASRLRLAAPTDTQYF
abundance: -; v_gene: TRBV30; d_gene: TRBD1; CDR3aa: CAWRSGTGGTDTQYF
abundance: -; v_gene: TRBV12-3/TRBV12-4; d_gene: TRBD1; CDR3aa: CASRGTGEQFF
abundance: -; v_gene: TRBV15; d_gene: -; CDR3aa: CATSRVPSNVLTF